Below are 27 T cell receptor beta chains sequenced from a single sample in a study of blood T cell repertoires in COVID-19. Some clones are missing from TCRdb's copy, which holds only in-frame ones; the method was immunoSEQ multiplex PCR. Altogether a few hundred thousand clones are present, 70% to 90% being singletons, with the ten largest covering about 10%. The sequencing sample was made of peripheral blood. These receptors all come from an older woman with acute or convalescent COVID-19.

The CDR3 DNA is TGCGCCAGCAGCTTGGTTACTAGCGGAGAGACCCAGTACTTC. This codes for CASSLVTSGETQYF. The chain links TRBV5-1 to TRBJ2-5; 8 bases line up with TRBD2. After removal of 0 bases from V and 4 bases from J, the junction contained 2 bases not matched to a gene. The length of the CDR3 is 14 residues. The germline V gene encodes CDR1 SGHRS and CDR2 YFSETQ.

For the CDR3, the DNA is TGTGCCAGCTCACCACCAGGGAAACAGGGGGCCACCGGGGAGCTGTTTTTT. It specifies CASSPPGKQGATGELFF. This sequence joins TRBV18 and TRBJ2-2; TRBD1 matches 9 bases. The CDR3 loop spans 17 amino acids. J lost 4 bases, V lost 0 bases, and 6 bases had no gene match. The germline gives CDR1 KGHSH, CDR2 LQKENI.

The chain combines TRBV5-5 with TRBJ1-1, with D possibly being TRBD1 (5 bases). Germline CDR1 reads SGHKS; CDR2 reads YYEKEE (reference sequence). Trimming stripped 5 bases from V and 0 bases from J, with 11 bases between. CDR3 length: 14 amino acids. The CDR3 spells CASSRQFMNTEAFF. The DNA of the CDR3 is TGTGCCAGCAGTCGACAGTTTATGAACACTGAAGCTTTCTTT.

CDR3 DNA: TGCGCCAGCAGCGGGGTAGCGGGGGGGAGCGATACGCAGTATTTT. Translation gives CASSGVAGGSDTQYF. The V call is TRBV5-1, the J call TRBJ2-3; 11 positions match TRBD2. This CDR3 is built from 15 residues. Trimming cost V 4 bases and J 6 bases; bases outside gene matches: 7. Germline V gene sequence: CDR1 SGHRS, CDR2 YFSETQ.

The chain uses TRBV7-9 and TRBJ1-5; a possible D gene is TRBD1 (5 bases). Trimming shortened V by 11 bases and J by 7 bases, and 21 bases separated the two germline ends. Germline V gives CDR1 SEHNR, CDR2 FQNEAQ (reference sequence). The CDR3 has 14 amino acids. The chain's CDR3 is CAEALPRDRQPQHF. As DNA, the CDR3 is TGTGCCGAAGCGTTGCCCAGGGATCGACAGCCCCAGCATTTT.

Remarks on this clone: Additional DNA sequences in this sample encode the identical CDR3. The V call is TRBV3-1 (or the pseudogene TRBV3-2), the J call TRBJ2-7, with D possibly matching TRBD2 (5 bases). Trimming stripped 2 bases from V and 2 bases from J, with 7 bases between. The length of the CDR3 is 13 residues. Per germline, CDR1 LGHDT and CDR2 YNNKEL (reference sequence). CDR3 in amino acids: CASSQRGAYEQYF. CDR3 sequence (DNA): TGTGCCAGCAGCCAACGGGGAGCCTACGAGCAGTACTTC.

CDR3 amino acids: CASRLALGDTQYF. DNA for the CDR3: TGTGCCTCCCGGCTAGCGTTAGGAGATACGCAGTATTTT. The V and J genes are TRBV2 and TRBJ2-3; TRBD2 might be the D (6 bases). The CDR3 runs 13 residues. V lost 11 bases, J lost 5 bases, and 17 bases lay in between. Germline CDR1 and CDR2: SNHLY and FYNNEI.

The rearrangement links TRBV10-2 to TRBJ1-1; D is unresolved. Trimming pared 10 bases from V and 0 bases from J, leaving 15 bases between. Germline loops: CDR1 WSHSY, CDR2 SAAADI. The length of the CDR3 is 14 residues. The chain's CDR3 is CATQELRLNTEAFF. CDR3 nucleotide sequence: TGCGCCACCCAGGAACTCCGGCTGAACACTGAAGCTTTCTTT.

J is TRBJ1-3 and V is TRBV10-3; D uncertain. V gave up 4 bases and J gave up 2 bases, with 9 bases separating them. Germline V gene data show CDR1 as ENHRY and CDR2 as SYGVKD. This CDR3 contains 14 residues. The DNA of the CDR3 is TGTGCCATCAGTGCTGACGGAGCTGGAAACACCATATATTTT. It translates to CAISADGAGNTIYF.

The V call is TRBV5-4, the J call TRBJ2-6, with unresolved D. Between the trimmed V and J ends, which lost 5 bases and 0 bases, there was a span of 3 bases. The CDR3 is 13 amino acids. Germline assignment: CDR1 SGHNT and CDR2 YYREEE (reference sequence). Here the CDR3 reads CASSISGANVLTF. The DNA for the CDR3 is TGTGCCAGCAGTATCTCTGGGGCCAACGTCCTGACTTTC.

V and J are TRBV19 and TRBJ2-7; 10 nucleotides match TRBD1. CDR1 is LNHDA, CDR2 SQIVND, per germline (reference sequence). This CDR3 is 15 amino acids long. V shed 5 bases, J shed 3 bases, and the junction held 7 bases outside the gene matches. The CDR3 protein is CASSPGTGDFYEQYF. The CDR3 DNA is TGTGCCAGTAGTCCCGGGACAGGGGACTTCTACGAGCAGTACTTC.

This chain joins TRBV19 and TRBJ1-5, with D possibly TRBD1 on 6 matching bases. The CDR3 loop spans 16 amino acids. The germline V gene has CDR1 LNHDA and CDR2 SQIVND (reference sequence). Trimming pared 4 bases from V and 6 bases from J, leaving 19 bases between. The DNA of the CDR3 is TGTGCCAGTAGTAAGGACACAGGGCAATTTGGTCAGCCCCAGCATTTT. The encoded protein is CASSKDTGQFGQPQHF.

This clone was picked up one time. The V gene is TRBV5-4, the J gene TRBJ2-4, with TRBD1 matching over 7 bases. The ends lost 2 bases at V and 0 bases at J; junction bases unmatched: 5. The germline V gene encodes CDR1 SGHNT and CDR2 YYREEE (reference sequence). The CDR3 is 16 residues long. The CDR3 DNA reads TGTGCCAGCAGCTTAGGACAGGAACTAGCCAAAAACATTCAGTACTTC. This gives the protein CASSLGQELAKNIQYF.

This clone was detected a few times. The chain joins TRBV5-4 to TRBJ1-2; 7 positions agree with TRBD1. CDR1 and CDR2 (germline): SGHNT, YYREEE (reference sequence). The length of the CDR3 is 14 residues. V lost 5 bases and J lost 1; bases outside the gene matches: 5. The CDR3 region has the DNA TGTGCCAGCAGACCAGGACAGGTTAACTATGGCTACACCTTC. This codes for CASRPGQVNYGYTF. Based on the CDR3 plus reference TRBV5-4 and TRBJ1-2, the full variable domain is ETGVTQSPTHLIKTRGQQVTLRCSSQSGHNTVSWYQQALGQGPQFIFQYYREEENGRGNFPPRFSGLQFPNYSSELNVNALELDDSALYLCASRPGQVNYGYTFGSGTRLTVV.

This clone showed up just a few times. The rearrangement uses TRBV5-6 and TRBJ1-2; 8 bases line up with TRBD1. CDR1 SGHDT and CDR2 YYEEEE come from the germline V gene. The CDR3 is 13 amino acids. The ends lost 2 bases at V and 5 bases at J; junction bases unmatched: 2. This CDR3 reads CASSFDRGYGYTF. In DNA, the CDR3 is TGTGCCAGCAGCTTTGACAGGGGATATGGCTACACCTTC.

The chain has TRBV2 and TRBJ2-3, with TRBD2 identical over 8 bases. The CDR3 contains 15 residues. The junction had 12 bases not matched to a gene; V was cut back by 7 bases and J by 6 bases. Germline V gene sequence: CDR1 SNHLY, CDR2 FYNNEI. CDR3 amino acids: CASTPGGSRSDTQYF. The CDR3 DNA follows: TGTGCCAGCACTCCGGGGGGGTCCAGATCCGATACGCAGTATTTT. Using reference TRBV2 and TRBJ2-3 for the parts outside the CDR3, the full variable domain is EPEVTQTPSHQVTQMGQEVILRCVPISNHLYFYWYRQILGQKVEFLVSFYNNEISEKSEIFDDQFSVERPDGSNFTLKIRSTKLEDSAMYFCASTPGGSRSDTQYFGPGTRLTVL.

The chain couples TRBV5-1 to TRBJ1-1; TRBD1 agrees at 7 bases. There are 15 residues in the CDR3. CDR1 is SGHRS and CDR2 is YFSETQ in the germline V gene. The V and J ends lost 4 bases and 0 bases, in that order; junction bases with no gene match: 6. CDR3 nucleotide sequence: TGCGCCAGCAGCCCGGAGGGACAGCTGAACACTGAAGCTTTCTTT. Protein: CASSPEGQLNTEAFF.

The V gene is TRBV5-4, the J gene TRBJ2-5; 8 bases line up with TRBD2. CDR3 length: 13 amino acids. The ends lost 2 bases at V and 6 bases at J; junction bases unmatched: 3. The germline V gene has CDR1 SGHNT and CDR2 YYREEE (reference sequence). The CDR3 coding sequence is TGTGCCAGCAGCTTAACTAGCGGAAAGACCCAGTACTTC. Its protein is CASSLTSGKTQYF.

The chain employs TRBV6-1 and TRBJ1-1; D might be TRBD1 (5 bases). The CDR3 is 14 amino acids. Trimming stripped 2 bases from V and 7 bases from J, with 14 bases between. Looked up from germline, CDR1 is MNHNS and CDR2 is SASEGT. This CDR3 is CASSERWGGVEAFF. CDR3 nucleotides: TGTGCCAGCAGTGAAAGGTGGGGGGGAGTTGAAGCTTTCTTT.

This chain joins TRBV6-5 and TRBJ1-4; D gene unclear. Deletions cut 0 bases from V and 11 bases from J, with 13 bases between. The germline V gene encodes CDR1 MNHEY and CDR2 SVGAGI. The CDR3 loop spans 14 amino acids. The CDR3 region is CASSYSAPTGKLFF. DNA of the CDR3: TGTGCCAGCAGTTACTCGGCTCCGACCGGGAAACTGTTTTTT.

The genes are TRBV30 and TRBJ2-2; D may be TRBD1 (7 bases). CDR3 length equals 15 residues. Trimming left V 5 bases short and J 0 bases short, with 13 bases between. Per germline, CDR1 GTSNPN and CDR2 SVGIG (reference sequence). CDR3 bases: TGTGCCTGGGGGGGCGGGACAGCGAACACCGGGGAGCTGTTTTTT. Its translation: CAWGGGTANTGELFF.

The chain uses TRBV6-5 and TRBJ1-3, with 7 positions matching TRBD1. Trimming cost V 6 bases and J 1 base; bases outside gene matches: 3. Germline V CDR1 and CDR2: MNHEY, SVGAGI. The CDR3 is 14 amino acids. In DNA, the CDR3 is TGTGCCAGCAGGGGGACAGTATCTGGAAACACCATATATTTT. Protein product: CASRGTVSGNTIYF.

The gene calls are TRBV5-1 and TRBJ2-1; tentative D call: TRBD2 (6 bases). The germline CDR1 and CDR2 sequences are SGHRS and YFSETQ. V gave up 7 bases and J gave up 5 bases, with 16 bases separating them. This CDR3 comprises 14 residues. CDR3: CASSQGTSNNEQFF. DNA for the CDR3: TGCGCCAGCTCCCAGGGTACTAGCAACAATGAGCAGTTCTTC.

This clone appeared a few times. The chain recombines TRBV2 with TRBJ2-1; possible D gene TRBD2, 5 bases. CDR1 is SNHLY and CDR2 is FYNNEI in the germline V gene. The CDR3 runs to 16 residues. V was shortened by 6 bases and J by 4 bases, with 19 bases between the two germline ends. The CDR3 DNA reads TGTGCCAGCAGCGGAGGTTTTCCCCCACCTTACAATGAGCAGTTCTTC. This codes for CASSGGFPPPYNEQFF.

V usage is TRBV6-1 and J usage is TRBJ1-5; maybe TRBD1 (5 bases). Between the trimmed V and J ends, which lost 2 bases and 9 bases, there was a span of 5 bases. From germline, CDR1 is MNHNS and CDR2 SASEGT. The CDR3 has 11 residues. The CDR3: CASSERGPQHF. CDR3 coding DNA: TGTGCCAGCAGTGAAAGGGGGCCCCAGCATTTT.

The gene calls are TRBV7-2 and TRBJ1-1; TRBD1 might be the D (5 bases). Germline values: CDR1 SGHTA, CDR2 FQGNSA. The CDR3 covers 12 residues. V was shortened by 2 bases and J by 11 bases, with 12 bases between the two germline ends. CDR3: CASSLSGNLAFF. The CDR3 DNA sequence: TGTGCCAGCAGCTTATCAGGGAATTTGGCTTTCTTT.

V gene TRBV27 combines with J gene TRBJ1-5; TRBD1 is a possible D gene (5 bases). CDR1 and CDR2 (germline): MNHEY, SMNVEV (reference sequence). V was cut by 3 bases and J by 7 bases, with 13 bases left in between. This CDR3 is built from 14 residues. The chain's CDR3 is CASSLKWGAQPQHF. The DNA of the CDR3 is TGTGCCAGCAGTTTGAAGTGGGGCGCGCAGCCCCAGCATTTT.